This T cell receptor (beta chain) stems from a study of T cells in Graves' hyperthyroidism and ophthalmopathy. Between the trimmed V and J ends, which lost 7 bases and 0 bases, there was a span of 16 bases. The CDR3 length is 16 residues. This clonotype was counted only a few times. The antigen remains unidentified. Study-level points and caveats: Patients with ophthalmopathy were separated from those with stable hyperthyroidism by a 13 V-J model.

It was RNA transcripts that yielded the amplified TCR beta CDR3 regions. HTBI primers were employed in a first-round RT-PCR of the TCR CDR3. A single record per CDR3 protein comes from TCRdb applying MiXCR to the multiplex PCR reads. This sample has hundreds of thousands of distinct CDR3 sequences; roughly 15% occur once, and the top ten carry about 13%. Ophthalmopathy cases scored 3 or more on the Clinical Activity Score and 4 or more on NOSPECS grade, with duration below 3 months. Clinical symptoms, serum thyroxine and TRAb, thyroid ultrasound and orbital computed tomography were used for the diagnoses. PBMCs were derived from around 10 ml fresh peripheral blood.

Source material: blood. The source of this sequence is a man aged 18 to 30 with Graves' ophthalmopathy. This rearrangement joins TRBV12-3 or TRBV12-4 to TRBJ1-3; maybe TRBD1 (5 bases). The CDR3 spells CASIALSGTSGNTIYF. The CDR3, as DNA: TGTGCCAGCATCGCACTCTCAGGGACCTCTGGAAACACCATATATTTT.